This TCR beta chain was identified during a study of radiation and T cells in renal cell carcinoma. The study's findings and limits: From baseline, blood top tumor clonotypes peaked at 2 weeks post-radiation. Without pretreatment biopsies, baseline tumor clonotype presence was undetermined.

Time point of the sample: blood 2 weeks post-SBRT. Treatment specified: 15 Gy SBRT to primary tumor, nephrectomy 4 weeks later. Radiation-treated patients gave blood at baseline, week 2 and week 4. Per the germline V gene, CDR1 is SQVTM and CDR2 is ANQGSEA. This CDR3 is 12 amino acids long. Trimming stripped 7 bases from V and 3 bases from J, with 12 bases between. This clone was seen once. Its matching antigen is unknown. This table comes from immunoSEQ multiplex PCR, and its TCRdb copy is limited to in-frame clones, with some not included. There are 150,000 or so clones in the sample; roughly 87% occur only once, and 13% lies in the top ten.

The sample consisted of blood, taken from a patient whose treatment included radiotherapy and nephrectomy. The receptor's source is a woman in her forties or fifties with renal cell carcinoma. This chain connects TRBV29-1 to TRBJ1-2; D is possibly TRBD1 (5 bases). The CDR3 reads CSAIRGDYGYTF. For the CDR3, the DNA is TGCAGCGCGATTCGGGGGGACTATGGCTACACCTTC.